These 10 T cell receptor beta chains originate from one sample sequenced in a study of response to subunit inactivated influenza vaccine. TCRdb independently ran MiXCR on the RT-PCR reads; one entry per CDR3 protein. This table has some 800,000 distinct CDR3 sequences, about 20% appearing once. The source material was PBMCs from blood, sampled less than 6 days after vaccination. These receptors were taken from a man between 50 and 59 years old who received an inactivated influenza vaccine.

About this clonotype itself: This may stem from a read error, because a much larger clone lies one nucleotide away. V is TRBV4-3 and J is TRBJ2-7; D ambiguous. Germline V gene lookup returns CDR1 LGHNA and CDR2 YSLEER. CDR3 length: 11 residues. The CDR3 loop is CASSQVYERYF. DNA of the CDR3: TGCGCCAGCAGCCAAGTTTACGAGCGGTACTTC.

The V gene is TRBV18, the J gene TRBJ1-5, with a tentative D call TRBD1 (6 bases). The V gene's germline CDR1 is KGHSH and CDR2 LQKENI. The germline V and J ends were trimmed by 6 bases and 7 bases, with 16 bases remaining between them. The CDR3 extends over 14 amino acids. The CDR3 reads CASSENQQGQPQHF. For the CDR3, the DNA is TGTGCCAGCTCGGAAAACCAGCAGGGGCAGCCCCAGCATTTT.

This clonotype was detected a few times. J is TRBJ2-5 and V is TRBV20-1; TRBD1 or TRBD2 may be the D gene (6 bases each). Germline assignment: CDR1 DFQATT and CDR2 SNEGSKA (reference sequence). Deletions cut 6 bases from V and 7 bases from J, with 15 bases between. CDR3 length: 12 residues. The CDR3 is CSAARGERTQYF. The CDR3 coding sequence is TGCAGTGCCGCGAGGGGGGAACGGACCCAGTACTTC.

This clonotype was detected many times. This sequence joins TRBV12-3 or TRBV12-4 and TRBJ2-1; unclear D gene. V was clipped by 5 bases and J by 6 bases, with 14 bases between them. The CDR3 extends over 14 amino acids. The CDR3 spells CASSRRWAGNEQFF. In DNA form, the CDR3 reads TGTGCCAGCAGTCGCCGGTGGGCCGGCAATGAGCAGTTCTTC.

A few counts support this clonotype. The chain joins TRBV28 to TRBJ2-1; 12 bases match TRBD2. Germline values: CDR1 MDHEN, CDR2 SYDVKM. This CDR3 is built from 17 residues. The trim removed 4 bases at V and 7 bases at J, leaving 11 bases unmatched. The CDR3 protein is CASSSPRLAGVGNEQFF. In DNA, the CDR3 is TGTGCCAGCAGTTCCCCAAGACTAGCGGGAGTTGGTAATGAGCAGTTCTTC.

The J gene is TRBJ2-5, the V gene TRBV4-2; D possibly corresponds to TRBD1 (5 bases). Germline CDR1 LGHNA, CDR2 YNFKEQ. The CDR3 totals 18 residues. Trimming stripped 0 bases from V and 5 bases from J, with 22 bases between. The CDR3 region has the DNA TGTGCCAGCAGCCAAGAATCAAAGGGGTGGTTAATTGAGGAGACCCAGTACTTC. Its translation: CASSQESKGWLIEETQYF.

This clonotype was seen only a few times. V is TRBV5-1 and J is TRBJ2-7; 8 nucleotides align to TRBD2. Losses at the gene ends were 4 bases for V and 5 bases for J; bases not matched to a gene: 11. CDR3 size: 15 residues. Germline assignment: CDR1 SGHRS and CDR2 YFSETQ. For the CDR3, the DNA is TGCGCCAGCAGCCCCTCGCGGGGGGTTCAGGACGAGCAGTACTTC. It yields the protein CASSPSRGVQDEQYF.

This clonotype was observed a few times. The V and J genes are TRBV6-2 or TRBV6-3 and TRBJ1-1; D may be TRBD1 (5 bases). The V end was cut by 8 bases, the J end by 5 bases, with 12 bases between. Germline assignment: CDR1 MNHEY and CDR2 SVGEGT. The CDR3 runs 12 residues. The CDR3 bases are TGTGCCAGCGACGGGGGGGGTACTGAAGCTTTCTTT. Protein sequence: CASDGGGTEAFF.

This clonotype was counted between two and nine times. CDR3 protein: CASSLPQHVSYNEQFF. CDR3 nucleotides: TGTGCCAGCAGCTTACCCCAACACGTGTCCTACAATGAGCAGTTCTTC. The rearrangement links TRBV7-9 to TRBJ2-1; D is undetermined. The germline V and J ends were trimmed by 2 bases and 1 base, with 12 bases remaining between them. This CDR3 spans 16 amino acids. Germline CDR1 is SEHNR and CDR2 is FQNEAQ (reference sequence).

This clonotype was observed a few times. The chain carries TRBV5-1 and TRBJ1-6; 11 bases align to TRBD1. The CDR3 runs 17 residues. Trimming at V came to 1 base and at J to 10 bases, leaving 10 bases not matched to a gene. The germline V gene encodes CDR1 SGHRS and CDR2 YFSETQ. CDR3 sequence (DNA): TGCGCCAGCAGCTTGTCTCTGCCGGGACAGGGGGACTCACCCCTCCACTTT. It translates to CASSLSLPGQGDSPLHF. Full variable domain (remainder filled in from reference TRBV5-1 and TRBJ1-6): KAGVTQTPRYLIKTRGQQVTLSCSPISGHRSVSWYQQTPGQGLQFLFEYFSETQRNKGNFPGRFSGRQFSNSRSEMNVSTLELGDSALYLCASSLSLPGQGDSPLHFGNGTRLTVT.